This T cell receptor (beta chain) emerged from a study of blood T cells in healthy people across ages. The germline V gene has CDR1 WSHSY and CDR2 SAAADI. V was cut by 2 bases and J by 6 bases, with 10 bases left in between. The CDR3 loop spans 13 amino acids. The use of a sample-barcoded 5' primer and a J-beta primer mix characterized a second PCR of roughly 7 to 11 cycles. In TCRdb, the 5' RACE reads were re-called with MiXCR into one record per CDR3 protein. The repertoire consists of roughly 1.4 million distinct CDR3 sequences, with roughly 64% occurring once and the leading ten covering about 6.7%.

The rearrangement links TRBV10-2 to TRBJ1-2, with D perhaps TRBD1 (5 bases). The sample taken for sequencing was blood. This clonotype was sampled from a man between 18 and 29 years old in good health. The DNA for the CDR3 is TGCGCCAGCAGTGAGCGGCAGGGAAATGGCTACACCTTC. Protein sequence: CASSERQGNGYTF.